What follows are 7 T cell receptor beta chains derived from one specimen sequenced in a study of blood T cell repertoires in COVID-19. Profiled with immunoSEQ multiplex PCR; TCRdb holds only in-frame clones, not every one. The sample gives approximately 150,000 clones, around 79% of which show up once; around 20% is in the top ten. The source material was PBMCs or T cells enriched from blood (not recorded which). These receptors originate from a woman in her sixties or seventies in a cohort exposed to, infected with or recovered from COVID-19 (not recorded which).

The genes are TRBV24-1 and TRBJ1-5; D possibly corresponds to TRBD1 (6 bases). The CDR3 length is 14 residues. Trimming removed 6 bases at V and 0 bases at J, with 8 bases between. CDR1 and CDR2 from the germline V gene are KGHDR and SFDVKD. The CDR3 here is CATSHRDSNQPQHF. The CDR3 region has the DNA TGTGCCACCAGTCACAGGGATAGCAATCAGCCCCAGCATTTT.

The chain couples TRBV5-1 to TRBJ1-2, with 8 bases that match TRBD1. V lost 2 bases and J lost 3; bases outside the gene matches: 3. The CDR3 is 14 residues long. CDR1 SGHRS and CDR2 YFSETQ come from the germline V gene. The CDR3 DNA is TGCGCCAGCAGCTTTACAGGGGGAGACTATGGCTACACCTTC. Translation: CASSFTGGDYGYTF.

This chain uses TRBV21-1 with TRBJ2-6; no check of the table's D call, TRBD1, against the DNA was made. TRBV21-1 is a recognized pseudogene. There are 19 residues in the CDR3. The CDR3 loop is CASSKEGDRGPPGANVLTF. The CDR3 coding sequence is TGTGCCAGCAGCAAAGAAGGGGACAGGGGCCCTCCTGGGGCCAACGTCCTGACTTTC.

The chain links TRBV18 to TRBJ1-5; no clear D gene. CDR1 and CDR2 (germline): KGHSH, LQKENI. CDR3 length equals 13 residues. The V gene lost 6 bases and the J gene lost 10 bases, with 16 bases spanning the gap. The CDR3 reads CASSLQDRDPQHF. The CDR3 DNA follows: TGTGCCAGCTCGCTACAAGATCGGGATCCCCAGCATTTT.

CDR3 DNA sequence: TGTGCCAGCAGTCGACAGGGTTTTGTCCCAGATACGCAGTATTTT. It codes for CASSRQGFVPDTQYF. The chain carries TRBV7-2 and TRBJ2-3, with 7 nucleotides matching TRBD1. Germline V gene lookup returns CDR1 SGHTA and CDR2 FQGNSA. CDR3 length equals 15 residues. With 6 bases clipped from V and 4 bases from J, the junction kept 10 bases outside the gene matches.

The chain links TRBV18 to TRBJ2-4, with D possibly TRBD1 on 6 matching bases. This CDR3 spans 14 amino acids. Germline V CDR1 and CDR2: KGHSH, LQKENI. Deletions cut 6 bases from V and 0 bases from J, with 9 bases between. The CDR3 bases are TGTGCCAGCTCGACAGGTATAGCCAAAAACATTCAGTACTTC. Translating gives CASSTGIAKNIQYF.

This chain uses TRBV6-5 with TRBJ1-2, with 7 nucleotides matching TRBD1. There are 14 residues in the CDR3. CDR1 and CDR2 (germline): MNHEY, SVGAGI. J gave up 7 bases and V 1 base, and 6 bases lay outside the gene matches. The CDR3, as DNA: TGTGCCAGCAGTTACTTGACAGGGTCGGGTGGCTACACCTTC. Protein: CASSYLTGSGGYTF.